Given below is one T cell receptor beta chain in context. Its antigen is unidentified. Other DNA sequences of this sample code for an identical CDR3. The entry originates in a study of shared clonotypes between healthy human individuals. The wider study: The plates for each donor numbered three CD4 naive, three CD4 memory, two CD8 naive and one CD8 memory.

Naive CD8 isolation took CD45RO-negative cells positively selected for CCR7 and excluded terminally differentiated effector memory CD45RA+ cells. Genomic DNA belonging to each subset was distributed in equal measure over several immunoSEQ plates. The input for sorted-subset replicate PCRs was around 0.2 ug DNA, about 30,000 T cell genomes. The method was immunoSEQ multiplex PCR; TCRdb's version includes in-frame clones alone and lacks a portion of them. Among approximately 2,200,000 clones, roughly 91% were seen once, and the ten largest hold about 1.8%. General study findings and limits: At large depth, rarefaction still showed sorted-subset sequencing to be incomplete.

The CDR3 extends over 16 amino acids. Looked up from germline, CDR1 is SGDLS and CDR2 is YYNGEE. The ends lost 3 bases at V and 2 bases at J; junction bases unmatched: 2. This TCR was sampled from a man aged 18 to 29 in good health. Some clones in this sample may be carry-over from other donors' samples. The chain links TRBV9 to TRBJ2-1; 13 bases are a match to TRBD2. The specimen was naive CD8+ T cells from PBMCs. DNA for the CDR3: TGTGCCAGCAGCGGTGGACTAGCGGGGGCCTACAATGAGCAGTTCTTC. Amino acid sequence: CASSGGLAGAYNEQFF.